This is a list of T cell receptor beta chains from one sample in a study of shared clonotypes between healthy human individuals. This table comes from immunoSEQ multiplex PCR, and its TCRdb copy is limited to in-frame clones, with some not included. The profile covers over 1.5 million clones, with approximately 98% appearing a single time and less than 0.55% taken by the ten largest. The sequencing sample was made of naive CD4+ T cells sorted from blood. Receptors originate from a man aged 25-45 years in good health. The CDR3 runs from the conserved cysteine through the conserved F or W. D genes are given only for firm matches. Clone size is shown for a subset of rows, as once, few, many or a class of expanded clone.

D gene | J gene | clone size | V gene | CDR3 protein | CDR3 DNA
TRBD2 | TRBJ2-7 | - | TRBV28 | CASSPGGDEQYF | TGTGCCAGCAGCCCTGGGGGGGACGAGCAGTACTTC
- | TRBJ2-1 | - | TRBV18 | CASSPVSNPYNEQFF | TGTGCCAGCTCGCCAGTCTCCAACCCTTACAATGAGCAGTTCTTC
TRBD1 | TRBJ2-7 | - | TRBV5-1 | CASSAGQGRGLYEQYF | TGCGCCAGCAGCGCCGGACAGGGGCGGGGGCTCTACGAGCAGTACTTC
- | TRBJ1-2 | - | TRBV10-3 | CAPWDGYTF | TGTGCCCCATGGGACGGCTACACCTTC
- | TRBJ2-3 | few | TRBV5-1 | CASSLTDTQYF | TGCGCCAGCAGCTTGACAGATACGCAGTATTTT
TRBD1 | TRBJ2-5 | - | TRBV5-6 | CASSHDRGETQYF | TGTGCCAGCAGCCACGACAGGGGAGAGACCCAGTACTTC
- | TRBJ2-2 | once | TRBV4-2 | CASSQAAGAGELFF | TGTGCCAGCAGCCAGGCTGCAGGGGCCGGGGAGCTGTTTTTT
- | TRBJ1-1 | - | TRBV7-9 | CASSLAPRPRNTEAFF | TGTGCCAGCAGCTTAGCTCCACGGCCTAGGAACACTGAAGCTTTCTTT
TRBD2 | TRBJ2-7 | - | TRBV7-8 | CASSSSGSSYEQYF | TGTGCCAGCAGCTCTAGCGGGAGCTCCTACGAGCAGTACTTC
- | TRBJ2-1 | - | TRBV9 | CASSVARTLFF | TGTGCCAGCAGCGTAGCTAGGACGTTGTTCTTC
TRBD1 | TRBJ2-7 | - | TRBV6-1 | CASSEGWQGAGYEQYF | TGTGCCAGCAGTGAAGGTTGGCAGGGGGCAGGCTACGAGCAGTACTTC
- | TRBJ2-5 | - | TRBV9 | CASSVAGEAETQYF | TGTGCCAGCAGCGTAGCAGGGGAGGCGGAGACCCAGTACTTC
TRBD1 | TRBJ2-3 | - | TRBV28 | CASSLADRVIDTQYF | TGTGCCAGCAGTTTAGCGGACAGGGTTATAGATACGCAGTATTTT
- | TRBJ2-1 | - | TRBV21-1 | CASSKERPSGRWRYNEQFF | TGTGCCAGCAGCAAAGAACGTCCTAGCGGGAGATGGCGGTACAATGAGCAGTTCTTC
- | TRBJ2-7 | - | TRBV7-9 | CASSQTAGSHEQYF | TGTGCCAGCAGCCAGACCGCCGGGAGCCACGAGCAGTACTTC
TRBD2 | TRBJ2-2 | - | TRBV2 | CASTWTSGIGGELFF | TGTGCCAGCACTTGGACTAGCGGGATCGGCGGGGAGCTGTTTTTT
- | TRBJ1-2 | - | TRBV7-9 | CASSPGGAGGYTF | TGTGCCAGCAGCCCGGGAGGGGCCGGCGGCTACACCTTC
- | TRBJ2-7 | - | TRBV7-6 | CASSLERIKGGRF | TGTGCCAGCAGCTTAGAACGGATTAAGGGCGGGCGCTTC
- | TRBJ2-1 | - | TRBV15 | CATSRGTGEEQFF | TGTGCCACCAGCAGAGGGACGGGAGAGGAGCAGTTCTTC
TRBD2 | TRBJ2-3 | - | TRBV7-9 | CASSRTLAGAADTQYF | TGTGCCAGCAGCCGAACCCTAGCGGGAGCGGCAGATACGCAGTATTTT
- | TRBJ1-5 | - | TRBV19 | CASRLGHAATQHF | TGTGCCAGTAGGCTGGGACACGCGGCAACCCAGCATTTT
- | TRBJ1-1 | once | TRBV7-6 | CASTQGLNTEAFF | TGTGCCAGTACACAGGGACTGAACACTGAAGCTTTCTTT
- | TRBJ2-1 | - | TRBV18 | CASSPMGLDVNEQFF | TGTGCCAGCTCCCCCATGGGACTCGATGTGAATGAGCAGTTCTTC
TRBD1 | TRBJ1-1 | - | TRBV19 | CASSKGAGRTEAFF | TGTGCCAGTAGTAAGGGGGCGGGCAGGACTGAAGCTTTCTTT
TRBD2 | TRBJ2-1 | - | TRBV7-3 | CASSFWGPSGTYNEQFF | TGTGCCAGCAGCTTTTGGGGTCCAAGCGGGACGTACAATGAGCAGTTCTTC
- | TRBJ2-3 | - | TRBV5-4 | CASRWDLPTTDTQYF | TGTGCCAGCAGATGGGATTTACCCACCACAGATACGCAGTATTTT
- | TRBJ2-7 | - | TRBV19 | CASSTLRAVVGGYEQYF | TGTGCCAGTAGTACCCTCAGGGCCGTCGTTGGGGGGTACGAGCAGTACTTC
TRBD1 | TRBJ1-2 | - | TRBV18 | CASSPKGAEHGYTF | TGTGCCAGCTCACCAAAGGGGGCTGAACATGGCTACACCTTC
- | TRBJ1-3 | - | TRBV6-6 | CASTSSPYSGNTIYF | TGTGCCAGTACCTCCTCACCTTACTCTGGAAACACCATATATTTT
- | TRBJ2-1 | - | TRBV2 | CASLEDESNEQFF | TGTGCCAGCCTTGAGGACGAGTCTAATGAGCAGTTCTTC
TRBD1 | TRBJ1-1 | - | TRBV18 | CASSPSGTGWTEAFF | TGTGCCAGCTCCCCATCCGGGACAGGGTGGACTGAAGCTTTCTTT
TRBD1 | TRBJ1-2 | once | TRBV5-1 | CASSGTGDYGYTF | TGCGCCAGCAGCGGGACAGGGGACTATGGCTACACCTTC
- | TRBJ2-5 | once | TRBV5-1 | CASTQQETQYF | TGCGCCAGCACCCAACAAGAGACCCAGTACTTC
- | TRBJ1-1 | - | TRBV4-2 | CASSRAGRGLNTEAFF | TGTGCCAGCAGCCGGGCCGGAAGGGGACTGAACACTGAAGCTTTCTTT
- | TRBJ1-1 | - | TRBV6-6 | CASSYSPQGIATEAFF | TGTGCCAGCAGTTACTCTCCGCAGGGGATAGCAACTGAAGCTTTCTTT
TRBD2 | TRBJ2-7 | - | TRBV5-1 | CASSSHPGTSGYEQYF | TGCGCCAGCAGCTCTCACCCCGGGACTAGCGGCTACGAGCAGTACTTC
- | TRBJ2-1 | - | TRBV29-1 | CSAEGQATFF | TGCAGCGCCGAGGGTCAGGCAACGTTCTTC
- | TRBJ2-7 | - | TRBV6-5 | CASSRSGAYEQYF | TGTGCCAGCAGCCGGTCAGGGGCCTACGAGCAGTACTTC
TRBD2 | TRBJ2-2 | - | TRBV9 | CASSVGTSGTNTGELFF | TGTGCCAGCAGCGTCGGGACTAGCGGGACCAACACCGGGGAGCTGTTTTTT
- | TRBJ2-1 | - | TRBV29-1 | CSVPMDRVSYNEQFF | TGCAGCGTCCCGATGGACAGAGTCTCCTACAATGAGCAGTTCTTC
- | TRBJ1-4 | - | TRBV27 | CASSTGIYNEKLFF | TGTGCCAGCAGCACCGGGATTTACAATGAAAAACTGTTTTTT
- | TRBJ2-7 | - | TRBV2 | CASSEARGYEQYF | TGTGCCAGCAGTGAAGCTCGGGGCTACGAGCAGTACTTC
- | TRBJ2-3 | - | TRBV5-4 | CASSLSTPTSTDTQYF | TGTGCCAGCAGCTTGAGTACACCGACTAGCACAGATACGCAGTATTTT
- | TRBJ1-1 | once | TRBV2 | CASSGRGGTEAFF | TGTGCCAGCAGTGGGAGGGGGGGCACTGAAGCTTTCTTT
- | TRBJ2-2 | - | TRBV5-1 | CASSRFTGANTGELFF | TGCGCCAGCAGCCGGTTTACGGGGGCGAACACCGGGGAGCTGTTTTTT
- | TRBJ1-1 | - | TRBV5-1 | CASSSTGNTEAFF | TGCGCCAGCAGCTCGACGGGAAACACTGAAGCTTTCTTT
TRBD1 | TRBJ1-2 | - | TRBV9 | CASSFGDRDQGYTF | TGTGCCAGCAGCTTCGGGGACAGGGATCAGGGCTACACCTTC